The rows below give T cell receptor beta chains drawn from one sample of a study of T cells in Graves' hyperthyroidism and ophthalmopathy. TCRdb reprocessed the multiplex PCR reads with MiXCR, giving one entry per CDR3 protein. The data show some 200,000 distinct CDR3 sequences, about 15% seen once. The sample was blood. All receptors derive from a woman aged 45-65 years with Graves' hyperthyroidism. Both conserved end residues are part of each CDR3. The D gene is left open where the match is weak. Some rows have no size entry. The others give once, few or many, or a class for an expanded clone.

TGTGCCAGCAGCCAAGATTTTAGTGGCGTAGGCCAGAACACCGGGGAGCTGTTTTTT,CASSQDFSGVGQNTGELFF,TRBJ2-2,NA,NA,TRBV14
TGTGCCAGCAGCCAAGATGGCGGGCACCGCTACGAGCAGTACTTC,CASSQDGGHRYEQYF,TRBJ2-7,NA,many,TRBV4-2
TGTGCCAGCAGTCATAGCGGGAGTTATAATGAGCAGTTCTTC,CASSHSGSYNEQFF,TRBJ2-1,TRBD2,NA,TRBV7-8
TGTGCCAGCAGTCGGGACAACTACGAGCAGTACTTC,CASSRDNYEQYF,TRBJ2-7,NA,many,TRBV2
TGTGCCAGTAGTACCCCGACAGGGGGCAAGAACACTGAAGCTTTCTTT,CASSTPTGGKNTEAFF,TRBJ1-1,TRBD1,NA,TRBV19
TGTGCCAGTCCCCCGAGACAGGGTCTCGTTGACTACACCTTC,CASPPRQGLVDYTF,TRBJ1-2,TRBD1,many,TRBV7-3
TGCGCCAGCAGCTTAACCGGGACAGGGGGCGCGTCCCCTGAAGCTTTCTTT,CASSLTGTGGASPEAFF,TRBJ1-1,TRBD1,many,TRBV5-1
TGTGCCAGCAGCTCTCTTGGACAGTATGGCTACACCTTC,CASSSLGQYGYTF,TRBJ1-2,NA,NA,TRBV11-2
TGTGCCAGCAGCTTGGGGACAGGGAAATATCAGCCCCAGCATTTT,CASSLGTGKYQPQHF,TRBJ1-5,TRBD1,once,TRBV5-4
TGTGCCAGCAGCTTTAGCGGAAAGAGCTCCTACGAGCAGTACTTC,CASSFSGKSSYEQYF,TRBJ2-7,NA,many,TRBV7-9
TGCAGTGCTACCCCACCCACAGCCAGAAGCCTAGAGACCCAGTACTTC,CSATPPTARSLETQYF,TRBJ2-5,NA,many,TRBV20-1
TGCAGCGCTCCCAAGCTTTCGGCTAGCCCCGAGCAGTACTTC,CSAPKLSASPEQYF,TRBJ2-7,NA,NA,TRBV20-1
TGCAGTGCTAGAGATCTGAGGACCCAAGAGACCCAGTACTTC,CSARDLRTQETQYF,TRBJ2-5,NA,NA,TRBV20-1
TGTGCCAGTAGTATCTTCCCCCTCTATGGCTACACCTTC,CASSIFPLYGYTF,TRBJ1-2,NA,NA,TRBV19
TGTGCCAGCAACAAAGACACGTACCCCCATTACTTC,CASNKDTYPHYF,TRBJ2-5,NA,NA,TRBV28
TGCAGCGTTACCGGGACAGACACCGGGGAGCTGTTTTTT,CSVTGTDTGELFF,TRBJ2-2,TRBD1,NA,TRBV29-1
TGTGCCAGCAGTCAGACCAGGGTAAGCTCCTACGAGCAGTACTTC,CASSQTRVSSYEQYF,TRBJ2-7,NA,many,TRBV28
TGCAGCGTTGACGGGATTGTAGATGAGCAGTTCTTC,CSVDGIVDEQFF,TRBJ2-1,NA,many,TRBV29-1
TGCGCCAGCAGCCCACAGGGGTTGAACGAGCAGTACTTC,CASSPQGLNEQYF,TRBJ2-7,TRBD1,NA,TRBV5-1
TGTGCCACCAGTGATTTGCCCGGGACTACCATTTACGAGCAGTACTTC,CATSDLPGTTIYEQYF,TRBJ2-7,TRBD2,many,TRBV24-1
TGCGCCAGCAGCTTGGCTGGGGGACTAGGCGCAGATACGCAGTATTTT,CASSLAGGLGADTQYF,TRBJ2-3,TRBD2,NA,TRBV5-1
TGTGCCAGCAGCCACGGGACTAGCGGAGGGGCACAGGAGAACTTC,CASSHGTSGGAQENF,TRBJ2-7,TRBD2,NA,TRBV3-1
TGCAGCGTTGAAATATCGACTAGCGGGATTTACAATGAGCAGTTCTTC,CSVEISTSGIYNEQFF,TRBJ2-1,TRBD2,many,TRBV29-1
TGTGCCAGCAGTACTAGCAGAGGAGGGTCCTACGAGCAGTACTTC,CASSTSRGGSYEQYF,TRBJ2-7,NA,many,TRBV6-1
TGCAGCGCTGGGACAGATGGTGAAGCTTTCTTT,CSAGTDGEAFF,TRBJ1-1,TRBD1,many,TRBV29-1
TGTGCCAGCAGCCAATCGAATTCAGGGGGAGTTTACACCTTC,CASSQSNSGGVYTF,TRBJ1-2,TRBD1,few,TRBV16
TGTGCCAGCTCCCCAAACGGGGGCCGAGCTTTCTTT,CASSPNGGRAFF,TRBJ1-1,NA,NA,TRBV6-1
TGTGCCAGCAGCCCGACCGCGACTATTACGCCTCAAGAGACCCAGTACTTC,CASSPTATITPQETQYF,TRBJ2-5,NA,NA,TRBV5-6
TGTGCCAGCAGACAGGGGACTAGCGGGGTGTACTCCTACGAGCAGTACTTC,CASRQGTSGVYSYEQYF,TRBJ2-7,TRBD2,NA,TRBV6-1
TGCGCCAGCAGCTTAGGAGACGCCGGTCAGCCCCAGCATTTT,CASSLGDAGQPQHF,TRBJ1-5,NA,few,TRBV5-1
TGTGCCAGCATCTGGGACAGGGGGACCGAGCAGTACTTC,CASIWDRGTEQYF,TRBJ2-7,TRBD1,few,TRBV6-1
TGTGCCAGCAGCGCCCCTTCGTTGGGGGAGTATTTT,CASSAPSLGEYF,TRBJ2-3,NA,NA,TRBV11-2
TGTGCCAGCAGCCGAGCGGGGCCTTCACCCCTCCACTTT,CASSRAGPSPLHF,TRBJ1-6,NA,few,TRBV7-9
TGTGCCACCATGGGACAGGGACTAGCGGGAGTAAATAAGCTGTTTTTT,CATMGQGLAGVNKLFF,TRBJ2-2,TRBD2,NA,TRBV30
TGTGCCAGCAGTGAAGCAGGGACCGGCTACGAGCAGTACTTC,CASSEAGTGYEQYF,TRBJ2-7,NA,many,TRBV2
TGCGCCAGCAGCGTCCAGGAGACCTACGAGCAGTACTTC,CASSVQETYEQYF,TRBJ2-7,NA,few,TRBV5-1
TGTGCCAGCAGTTACTCTGCCGGGCTCACTGAAGCTTTCTTT,CASSYSAGLTEAFF,TRBJ1-1,NA,few,TRBV6-6
TGTGCCAGCAGCCCCCGAGGAGGGGAGTCTGGGGCCAACGTCCTGACTTTC,CASSPRGGESGANVLTF,TRBJ2-6,NA,NA,TRBV9
TGTGCCAGCAGTTACTCGCACGGGAGCCCTTACAATGAGCAGTTCTTC,CASSYSHGSPYNEQFF,TRBJ2-1,NA,few,TRBV6-6
TGTGCCATCAGTGAGATGGACGGTCCCTACGAGCAGTACTTC,CAISEMDGPYEQYF,TRBJ2-7,NA,few,TRBV10-3
TGTGCCAGCAGTTTAGCTACAGGGGGCCATCAGCCCCAGCATTTT,CASSLATGGHQPQHF,TRBJ1-5,TRBD1,NA,TRBV12-3/TRBV12-4
TGTGCCAGCAGCTACGCCCAGGTCGGGACTGAAGCTTTCTTT,CASSYAQVGTEAFF,TRBJ1-1,NA,many,TRBV12-3/TRBV12-4
TGTGCCACCAGTGATCAGCGAGCTACGAACACCGGGGAGCTGTTTTTT,CATSDQRATNTGELFF,TRBJ2-2,NA,many,TRBV24-1
TGTGCCAGCAGGTACGGCAGGTCCTATGGCTACACCTTC,CASRYGRSYGYTF,TRBJ1-2,NA,NA,TRBV12-3/TRBV12-4
TGCGCCAGCATGGTAGCTAGCGGGAGCTCCTACAATGAGCAGTTCTTC,CASMVASGSSYNEQFF,TRBJ2-1,TRBD2,NA,TRBV5-1
TGTGCCAGCAGTTCCAATAGGGGGATTCGGGCCTACGAGCAGTACTTC,CASSSNRGIRAYEQYF,TRBJ2-7,NA,few,TRBV6-1
TGTGCCAGCAGCTTGGAGGCTAGCGGGAGTTACGAGCAGTACTTC,CASSLEASGSYEQYF,TRBJ2-7,TRBD2,many,TRBV5-5
TGCAGTGCTAGAGGACTAGCGGGACCTGAGACCCAGTACTTC,CSARGLAGPETQYF,TRBJ2-5,TRBD2,many,TRBV20-1
TGTGCCAGCTCACCACCGGCAGCGGGAGGGCCCCACGAGCAGTACTTC,CASSPPAAGGPHEQYF,TRBJ2-7,TRBD2,many,TRBV18
TGTGCCAGCAGCTTAGATGGATATGCGGGGAGGGGTCAGCCCCAGCATTTT,CASSLDGYAGRGQPQHF,TRBJ1-5,NA,many,TRBV11-2
TGTGCCAGCAGTGACTCGCGGGAGAACACCGGGGAGCTGTTTTTT,CASSDSRENTGELFF,TRBJ2-2,NA,NA,TRBV6-4
TGTGCCAGCAGCCCGTCCCGGGACAGTTATAGCAATCAGCCCCAGCATTTT,CASSPSRDSYSNQPQHF,TRBJ1-5,TRBD1,few,TRBV5-5
TGTGCCAGCAGCCTTGGGACTAGCGGGGGCAATGAGCAGTTCTTC,CASSLGTSGGNEQFF,TRBJ2-1,TRBD2,many,TRBV3-1
TGTGCCATCAGTGCTACAAACAGGGTCTACGAGCAGTACTTC,CAISATNRVYEQYF,TRBJ2-7,NA,few,TRBV10-3
TGTGCTAGTGGTTTGGTCCTAGCGGGTCCCACAGATACGCAGTATTTT,CASGLVLAGPTDTQYF,TRBJ2-3,TRBD2,NA,TRBV12-5
TGTGCCAGCAGCCAAGATGGGGGAGGCGGGGACAACACCGGGGAGCTGTTTTTT,CASSQDGGGGDNTGELFF,TRBJ2-2,NA,few,TRBV4-2
TGTGCCAGCAGCTTAGTAGGACAGATCGGGGGAGATACGCAGTATTTT,CASSLVGQIGGDTQYF,TRBJ2-3,NA,few,TRBV7-2